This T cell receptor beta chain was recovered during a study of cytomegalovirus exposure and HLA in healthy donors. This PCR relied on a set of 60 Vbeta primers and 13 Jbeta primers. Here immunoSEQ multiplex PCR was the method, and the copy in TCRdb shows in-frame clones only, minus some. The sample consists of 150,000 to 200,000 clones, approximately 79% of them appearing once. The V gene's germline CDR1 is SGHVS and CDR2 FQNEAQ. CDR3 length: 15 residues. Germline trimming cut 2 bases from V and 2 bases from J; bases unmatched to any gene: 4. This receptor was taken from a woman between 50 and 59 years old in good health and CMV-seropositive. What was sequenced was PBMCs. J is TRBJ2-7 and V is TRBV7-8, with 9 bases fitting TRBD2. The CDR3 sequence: CASSLRLAGPYEQYF. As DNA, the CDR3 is TGTGCCAGCAGCTTACGGCTAGCGGGACCCTACGAGCAGTACTTC.